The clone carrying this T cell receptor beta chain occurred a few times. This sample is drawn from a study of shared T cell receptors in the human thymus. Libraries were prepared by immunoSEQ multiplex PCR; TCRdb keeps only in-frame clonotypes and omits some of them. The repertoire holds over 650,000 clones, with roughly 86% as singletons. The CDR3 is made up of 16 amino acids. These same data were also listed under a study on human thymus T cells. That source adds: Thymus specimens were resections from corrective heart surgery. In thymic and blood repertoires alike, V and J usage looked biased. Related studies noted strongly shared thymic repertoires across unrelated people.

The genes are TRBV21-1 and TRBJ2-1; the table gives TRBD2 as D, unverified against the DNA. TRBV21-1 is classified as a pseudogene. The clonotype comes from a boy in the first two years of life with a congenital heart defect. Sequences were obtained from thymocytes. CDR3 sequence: CASSKLRGSSYNEQFF. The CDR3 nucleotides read TGTGCCAGCAGCAAATTAAGAGGGAGCTCCTACAATGAGCAGTTCTTC.